The sequence of this TCR beta chain was determined in a study of vaccination and CD4 T cells after COVID-19. Overall study context: The stimulating agents, overlapping spike peptides, came from SARS-CoV-2, HCoV-NL63, HCoV-OC43 and HCoV-229E. General study findings and limits: There was no significant change from around 21 to 38 median reactive clonotypes.

Treatment reported: 10-day PBMC culture with coronavirus spike peptide pools or control peptides (ViraFEST assay). Concerning this clonotype: Its antigen is as yet unknown.

Trimming removed 7 bases from V and 0 bases from J, with 10 bases in between. Germline-derived CDR1 and CDR2 are MNHNS and SASEGT. This CDR3 is built from 13 residues. An Oncomine TCR Beta short-read assay was used to sequence the DNA from cultured CD4+ T cells. The template was genomic DNA from cultured CD4+ T cells. TCRdb called the PCR reads again in MiXCR, with one record for every CDR3 protein. Among more than 20,000 distinct CDR3 sequences listed, around 48% were seen once. V is TRBV6-1 and J is TRBJ2-7, with D perhaps matching TRBD1 or TRBD2 (5 bases each). Sequencing was performed on CD4+ T cells from blood, cultured in vitro. The origin of this receptor is a human donor who had recovered from COVID-19. CDR3 sequence (DNA): TGTGCCAGCACGGACGGGGCCTCCTACGAGCAGTACTTC. It specifies CASTDGASYEQYF.